The 28 T cell receptor beta chains below were found in one sample sequenced in a study of T cells after posttransplantation cyclophosphamide. This table comes from immunoSEQ multiplex PCR, and its TCRdb copy is limited to in-frame clones, with some not included. The table records approximately 56,000 clones, 90% to 95% of them present only once. The source material was PBMCs. These receptors all come from a woman aged 25-40 years in good health and a related stem cell transplant donor.

As for this clone: A read error may produce the germline difference seen at one junction end. V and J are TRBV4-1 and TRBJ2-3, with a weak D call TRBD1 (6 bases). The CDR3 is 15 residues long. The V gene's germline CDR1 is MGHRA and CDR2 YSYEKL. This chain's CDR3 is CDSSSRGTGGDTQYF. CDR3 nucleotides: TGCGACAGCAGCTCGAGGGGGACGGGCGGTGATACGCAGTATTTT.

This chain joins TRBV19 and TRBJ2-3; D might be TRBD1 (6 bases). This CDR3 is built from 13 residues. V lost 6 bases to trimming and J lost 1 base, with 8 bases between them. The germline V gene has CDR1 LNHDA and CDR2 SQIVND (reference sequence). CDR3 sequence: CASRDRGTDTQYF. As DNA, the CDR3 is TGTGCCAGTAGGGACAGAGGCACAGATACGCAGTATTTT.

V usage is TRBV4-3 and J usage is TRBJ2-1; TRBD2 agrees at 8 bases. The germline V gene encodes CDR1 LGHNA and CDR2 YSLEER. The J segment lost 9 bases and the V segment lost 1 base, leaving 11 bases of the junction unmatched. This CDR3 is 16 amino acids long. The CDR3 protein is CASSQVRGLAGLEQFF. The CDR3 nucleotides read TGCGCCAGCAGCCAAGTTCGAGGACTAGCTGGTCTTGAGCAGTTCTTC.

The chain has TRBV5-1 and TRBJ2-7; 7 bases are a match to TRBD1. The germline CDR1 and CDR2 sequences are SGHRS and YFSETQ. V lost 4 bases and J lost 3; bases outside the gene matches: 10. There are 15 residues in the CDR3. CDR3 bases: TGCGCCAGCAGCCGAATACAGGGGCAAAGCTACGAGCAGTACTTC. Translation gives CASSRIQGQSYEQYF.

The chain recombines TRBV7-2 with TRBJ2-1; 12 bases map to TRBD2. J lost 8 bases, V lost 5 bases, and 13 bases had no gene match. The length of the CDR3 is 17 residues. Germline CDR1 reads SGHTA; CDR2 reads FQGNSA. The CDR3 reads CASSPAPRLAGGYEQFF. As DNA, the CDR3 is TGTGCCAGCAGCCCTGCCCCTCGGCTAGCGGGGGGGTATGAGCAGTTCTTC.

Here the CDR3 DNA reads TGTGCCAGCTCACCAGGGGGGGGAGCCTATGGCTACACCTTC. As protein: CASSPGGGAYGYTF. This sequence joins TRBV18 and TRBJ1-2, with D tentatively TRBD1 (5 bases). This CDR3 comprises 14 residues. Trimming shortened V by 2 bases and J by 4 bases, and 11 bases separated the two germline ends. In germline, CDR1 is KGHSH, CDR2 LQKENI.

This clone was recorded only once. The chain combines TRBV11-3 with TRBJ2-7; tentatively, D is TRBD1 (5 bases). V was pared by 1 base and J by 2 bases, with 12 bases between. The CDR3 consists of 15 residues. Germline V gene sequence: CDR1 SGHNT, CDR2 YENEEA. CDR3 DNA: TGTGCCAGCAGCTTAGGGGGCACCGATACCTACGAGCAGTACTTC. Translated: CASSLGGTDTYEQYF. The whole variable domain, filled in from reference TRBV11-3 and TRBJ2-7, reads EAGVVQSPRYKIIEKKQPVAFWCNPISGHNTLYWYLQNLGQGPELLIRYENEEAVDDSQLPKDRFSAERLKGVDSTLKIQPAELGDSAVYLCASSLGGTDTYEQYFGPGTRLTVT.

The V gene is TRBV6-6, the J gene TRBJ2-7; tentatively, D is TRBD1 (6 bases). The germline V and J ends were trimmed by 6 bases and 4 bases, with 16 bases remaining between them. The CDR3 spans 14 residues. Germline CDR1 is MNHNY and CDR2 is SVGAGI (reference sequence). As DNA, the CDR3 is TGTGCCAGCAGGAATACCGGGACAATGTACGAGCAGTACTTC. Translating gives CASRNTGTMYEQYF.

The J gene is TRBJ1-4, the V gene TRBV4-1; the match to TRBD1 covers 7 bases. The V gene end was trimmed by 4 bases and the J gene end by 7 bases; junction bases not matched to a gene: 12. Germline CDR1 is MGHRA and CDR2 is YSYEKL. The CDR3 spans 16 residues. The CDR3 is CASSPTRQGGGEKLFF. The CDR3, as DNA: TGCGCCAGCAGCCCAACTCGACAGGGAGGAGGTGAAAAACTGTTTTTT.

This chain connects TRBV6-5 to TRBJ1-2, with TRBD1 identical over 9 bases. The CDR3 spans 14 residues. CDR1 MNHEY and CDR2 SVGAGI come from the germline V gene. The ends lost 2 bases at V and 7 bases at J; junction bases unmatched: 5. DNA of the CDR3: TGTGCCAGCAGTTACGTACAGGGGGCGTCTGGCTACACCTTC. The encoded protein is CASSYVQGASGYTF.

This clone appeared a single time. The rearrangement uses TRBV5-5 and TRBJ1-2; 7 nucleotides match TRBD1. After removal of 0 bases from V and 7 bases from J, the junction contained 12 bases not matched to a gene. CDR1 is SGHKS and CDR2 is YYEKEE in the germline V gene (reference sequence). There are 16 residues in the CDR3. CDR3 sequence reads: CASSLAKGQLYFGYTF. The CDR3 region has the DNA TGTGCCAGCAGCTTGGCTAAGGGACAGCTATATTTTGGCTACACCTTC.

The rearrangement links TRBV7-3 to TRBJ2-2, with 11 positions matching TRBD2. After removal of 5 bases from V and 6 bases from J, the junction contained 8 bases not matched to a gene. The CDR3 is 16 residues long. Germline-derived CDR1 and CDR2 are SGHTA and FQGTGA. CDR3 sequence: CASSPLDSGGAGELFF. CDR3 coding DNA: TGTGCCAGCAGCCCCTTGGATAGCGGGGGGGCCGGGGAGCTGTTTTTT.

V usage is TRBV10-3 and J usage is TRBJ1-5, with 7 nucleotides matching TRBD1. Trimming at V came to 7 bases and at J to 4 bases, leaving 4 bases not matched to a gene. The germline V gene has CDR1 ENHRY and CDR2 SYGVKD. The CDR3 is made up of 13 amino acids. The CDR3 spells CAIKSTGNQPQHF. The CDR3 DNA reads as TGTGCCATCAAGTCGACAGGGAATCAGCCCCAGCATTTT.

This chain links TRBV11-2 with TRBJ1-1, with D tentatively TRBD1 (6 bases). Per the germline V gene, CDR1 is SGHAT and CDR2 is FQNNGV. The CDR3 runs to 17 residues. Trimming took off 1 base at V and 5 bases at J, with 20 bases between the two ends. For the CDR3, the DNA is TGTGCCAGCAGCTTAGGCCTTCGAGCTACAGGGAGAACTGAAGCTTTCTTT. Translating gives CASSLGLRATGRTEAFF.

The chain links TRBV29-1 to TRBJ2-3; no firm D call. The CDR3 is 13 residues long. Per germline, CDR1 SQVTM and CDR2 ANQGSEA. V dropped 7 bases and J dropped 0 bases, with 11 bases sitting between them. The CDR3 DNA reads as TGCAGCGCAGGAAAAACTAGCACAGATACGCAGTATTTT. It encodes CSAGKTSTDTQYF.

V and J are TRBV6-6 and TRBJ1-2; D possibly corresponds to TRBD1 (5 bases). V was shortened by 6 bases and J by 8 bases, with 13 bases between the two germline ends. In germline, CDR1 is MNHNY, CDR2 SVGAGI (reference sequence). This CDR3 is 12 amino acids long. The CDR3 spells CASRESQGGYTF. The CDR3 DNA sequence: TGTGCCAGCAGAGAGTCCCAGGGCGGCTACACCTTC.

The chain uses TRBV7-7 and TRBJ2-2; D is unclear. Germline assignment: CDR1 SSHAT and CDR2 FNYEAQ (reference sequence). Between the trimmed V and J ends, which lost 1 base and 0 bases, there was a span of 9 bases. This CDR3 spans 16 amino acids. CDR3 DNA sequence: TGTGCCAGCAGCTTAGGGGCTTTAGCGAACACCGGGGAGCTGTTTTTT. It yields the protein CASSLGALANTGELFF.

The chain employs TRBV7-2 and TRBJ1-2; 7 nucleotides align to TRBD1. CDR3 length: 15 residues. In germline, CDR1 is SGHTA, CDR2 FQGNSA. Germline trimming cut 1 base from V and 5 bases from J; bases unmatched to any gene: 7. In DNA, the CDR3 is TGTGCCAGCAGCTTAGTAGGGGGCTTCATGTATGGCTACACCTTC. The encoded protein is CASSLVGGFMYGYTF.

The V call is TRBV2, the J call TRBJ2-4; a weak D match, TRBD2 (6 bases). Germline V lookup: CDR1 SNHLY, CDR2 FYNNEI. Trimming cost V 7 bases and J 6 bases, with 13 bases left between them. The CDR3 runs to 13 residues. The CDR3, as DNA: TGTGCCAGCAAAGTTAACGGGGGAAACATTCAGTACTTC. Translation: CASKVNGGNIQYF.

The V call is TRBV7-8, the J call TRBJ2-3; TRBD2 matches 7 bases. Germline assignment: CDR1 SGHVS and CDR2 FQNEAQ. The CDR3 totals 15 residues. The J segment lost 5 bases and the V segment lost 2 bases, leaving 7 bases of the junction unmatched. The CDR3 region is CASSLPAGKIDTQYF. The CDR3 DNA sequence: TGTGCCAGCAGCTTACCAGCGGGGAAGATAGATACGCAGTATTTT.

The chain combines TRBV5-4 with TRBJ2-3; D gene uncertain. The V and J ends lost 1 base and 0 bases respectively, with 12 bases between them. The germline V gene has CDR1 SGHNT and CDR2 YYREEE (reference sequence). This CDR3 has 16 amino acids. The CDR3 reads CASSLLTYSSTDTQYF. The DNA for the CDR3 is TGTGCCAGCAGCTTGTTAACATATTCGAGCACAGATACGCAGTATTTT. The whole variable domain, filled in from reference TRBV5-4 and TRBJ2-3, reads ETGVTQSPTHLIKTRGQQVTLRCSSQSGHNTVSWYQQALGQGPQFIFQYYREEENGRGNFPPRFSGLQFPNYSSELNVNALELDDSALYLCASSLLTYSSTDTQYFGPGTRLTVL.

The chain uses TRBV5-4 and TRBJ2-5; the match to TRBD1 covers 8 bases. J was trimmed by 4 bases and V by 3 bases; bases with no gene match: 2. The germline V gene has CDR1 SGHNT and CDR2 YYREEE (reference sequence). This CDR3 has 13 amino acids. The CDR3 DNA sequence: TGTGCCAGCAGCTCCCAGGGGGCAGAGACCCAGTACTTC. The encoded protein is CASSSQGAETQYF.

This chain links TRBV6-5 with TRBJ2-2, with 8 bases aligning to TRBD1. This CDR3 region has 15 residues. Germline CDR1 MNHEY, CDR2 SVGAGI. The ends lost 5 bases at V and 5 bases at J; junction bases unmatched: 7. Written as DNA, the CDR3 is TGTGCCAGCAGTGGCACGGACAGGGCAACCGGGGAGCTGTTTTTT. Its protein product is CASSGTDRATGELFF.

V and J are TRBV28 and TRBJ1-1, with a tentative D call TRBD1 (6 bases). Trimming removed 7 bases from V and 0 bases from J, with 15 bases in between. Per the germline V gene, CDR1 is MDHEN and CDR2 is SYDVKM. The CDR3 is 15 amino acids. The CDR3 here is CASTRTELLNTEAFF. Here the CDR3 DNA reads TGTGCCAGCACACGGACAGAGCTCTTGAACACTGAAGCTTTCTTT. Full variable domain (missing parts from reference TRBV28 and TRBJ1-1): DVKVTQSSRYLVKRTGEKVFLECVQDMDHENMFWYRQDPGLGLRLIYFSYDVKMKEKGDIPEGYSVSREKKERFSLILESASTNQTSMYLCASTRTELLNTEAFFGQGTRLTVV.

The chain couples TRBV7-9 to TRBJ2-1; maybe TRBD2 (6 bases). This CDR3 contains 15 residues. The V end was cut by 0 bases, the J end by 10 bases, with 16 bases between. The germline V gene has CDR1 SEHNR and CDR2 FQNEAQ (reference sequence). CDR3 in amino acids: CASSLAGEGREEQFF. For the CDR3, the DNA is TGTGCCAGCAGCTTAGCGGGCGAGGGTCGGGAGGAGCAGTTCTTC.

This chain connects TRBV14 to TRBJ2-1, with D possibly matching TRBD2 (6 bases). The CDR3 contains 15 residues. Trimming took 5 bases from V and 8 from J, leaving 19 bases between them. Germline values: CDR1 SGHDN, CDR2 FVKESK. In nucleotides, the CDR3 is TGTGCCAGCAGCTACCGGGACTCCTTGTACGATGAGCAGTTCTTC. Protein sequence: CASSYRDSLYDEQFF.

This chain uses TRBV7-2 with TRBJ2-6; TRBD1 matches 8 bases. The V gene's germline CDR1 is SGHTA and CDR2 FQGNSA. This CDR3 is built from 15 residues. J gave up 2 bases and V 4 bases, and 1 base lay outside the gene matches. The CDR3: CASSSDRAGANVLTF. The DNA of the CDR3 is TGTGCCAGCAGCTCGGACAGGGCTGGGGCCAACGTCCTGACTTTC.

CDR3 bases: TGTGCCAGCTCACCACCCGGCGGGGAATCTGCTGGAAACACCATATATTTT. It translates to CASSPPGGESAGNTIYF. This chain connects TRBV18 to TRBJ1-3; D call uncertain. Germline loops: CDR1 KGHSH, CDR2 LQKENI. V dropped 0 bases and J dropped 2 bases, with 14 bases sitting between them. CDR3 length: 17 amino acids.